The clone carrying this T cell receptor (beta chain) turned up a few times. This CDR3 contains 12 residues. Trimming cost V 2 bases and J 11 bases; bases outside gene matches: 4. Germline CDR1 KGHDR, CDR2 SFDVKD. This record belongs to a study of blood T cell repertoires in COVID-19. Profiled with immunoSEQ multiplex PCR; TCRdb holds only in-frame clones, not every one. Of about 140,000 clones in the sample, 87% were seen once. The genes are TRBV24-1 and TRBJ1-1, with 7 positions matching TRBD1. The sample was peripheral blood. The clonotype was recovered from a woman in her thirties or forties with acute or convalescent COVID-19. CDR3 DNA sequence: TGTGCCACCAGTGATTGGACAGGTGGGGCTTTCTTT. Protein product: CATSDWTGGAFF.